The rows below give T cell receptor beta chains drawn from one sample of a study of cytomegalovirus exposure and HLA in healthy donors. Using immunoSEQ multiplex PCR, the repertoire was profiled, and TCRdb retains in-frame clones only, with some absent. The sample lists roughly 100,000 clones, about 95% seen once, with 0.8% to 0.9% in the top ten. The sample was PBMCs. All receptors come from a woman under 30 in good health and CMV-seronegative. The CDR3 runs from the conserved cysteine through the conserved F or W. A D gene is named only where the DNA matches it firmly. Not every row has a clone size; where given, it reads once, few, many or a size class.

j_call: TRBJ1-4
d_call: -
clone_size: -
v_call: TRBV27
cdr3_aa: CASRSAEGGGEKLFF
cdr3_nt: TGTGCCAGCAGATCAGCGGAGGGCGGGGGTGAAAAACTGTTTTTT

j_call: TRBJ2-6
d_call: -
clone_size: -
v_call: TRBV2
cdr3_aa: CASSDNPGGANVLTF
cdr3_nt: TGTGCCAGCAGTGATAATCCGGGTGGGGCCAACGTCCTGACTTTC

j_call: TRBJ2-2
d_call: -
clone_size: -
v_call: TRBV5-1
cdr3_aa: CASNEGLNTGELFF
cdr3_nt: TGCGCCAGCAACGAGGGCCTCAACACCGGGGAGCTGTTTTTT

j_call: TRBJ2-2
d_call: -
clone_size: -
v_call: TRBV27
cdr3_aa: CASSPRQGGHGELFF
cdr3_nt: TGTGCCAGCAGTCCACGACAGGGAGGTCACGGGGAGCTGTTTTTT

j_call: TRBJ2-7
d_call: TRBD1
clone_size: -
v_call: TRBV29-1
cdr3_aa: CSVEAAGGNEQYF
cdr3_nt: TGCAGCGTTGAGGCAGCAGGGGGTAACGAGCAGTACTTC

j_call: TRBJ1-5
d_call: -
clone_size: -
v_call: TRBV7-9
cdr3_aa: CASRLRPQHF
cdr3_nt: TGTGCCAGCAGGTTGCGGCCCCAGCATTTT

j_call: TRBJ2-1
d_call: -
clone_size: once
v_call: TRBV5-1
cdr3_aa: CASSATLGTAGGNEQFF
cdr3_nt: TGCGCCAGCAGCGCTACTCTCGGGACAGCGGGCGGCAATGAGCAGTTCTTC

j_call: TRBJ2-1
d_call: -
clone_size: -
v_call: TRBV7-9
cdr3_aa: CASRGGAPDNEQFF
cdr3_nt: TGTGCCAGCAGGGGGGGGGCTCCCGACAATGAGCAGTTCTTC

j_call: TRBJ1-2
d_call: -
clone_size: -
v_call: TRBV5-1
cdr3_aa: CASSQRQDNNGYTF
cdr3_nt: TGCGCCAGCAGCCAGCGACAGGACAACAATGGCTACACCTTC

j_call: TRBJ2-1
d_call: TRBD2
clone_size: -
v_call: TRBV10-3
cdr3_aa: CAIKSGGSYNEQFF
cdr3_nt: TGTGCCATCAAAAGCGGGGGCTCCTACAATGAGCAGTTCTTC

j_call: TRBJ2-1
d_call: TRBD2
clone_size: -
v_call: TRBV11-2
cdr3_aa: CASSRTSGSGADEQFF
cdr3_nt: TGTGCCAGCAGTAGGACTAGCGGGAGTGGTGCAGATGAGCAGTTCTTC

j_call: TRBJ2-3
d_call: TRBD2
clone_size: -
v_call: TRBV4-2
cdr3_aa: CASSSLTSGRAASTDTQYF
cdr3_nt: TGTGCCAGCAGCTCTTTGACTAGCGGGAGGGCCGCTAGCACAGATACGCAGTATTTT

j_call: TRBJ1-2
d_call: -
clone_size: -
v_call: TRBV6-1
cdr3_aa: CASSGLDGYTF
cdr3_nt: TGTGCCAGCAGTGGTCTAGATGGCTACACCTTC

j_call: TRBJ1-1
d_call: -
clone_size: -
v_call: TRBV4-3
cdr3_aa: CASSQDLMNTEAFF
cdr3_nt: TGCGCCAGCAGCCAAGATTTAATGAACACTGAAGCTTTCTTT

j_call: TRBJ2-1
d_call: -
clone_size: -
v_call: TRBV10-3
cdr3_aa: CAIRTTSSYNEQFF
cdr3_nt: TGTGCCATCAGGACTACAAGCTCCTACAATGAGCAGTTCTTC

j_call: TRBJ2-3
d_call: TRBD2
clone_size: -
v_call: TRBV2
cdr3_aa: CASGTSGMTDTQYF
cdr3_nt: TGTGCCAGCGGCACTAGCGGGATGACAGATACGCAGTATTTT

j_call: TRBJ2-1
d_call: TRBD2
clone_size: -
v_call: TRBV5-1
cdr3_aa: CASSPRTSGRINEQFF
cdr3_nt: TGCGCCAGCAGCCCAAGGACTAGCGGGAGGATCAATGAGCAGTTCTTC

j_call: TRBJ1-3
d_call: -
clone_size: few
v_call: TRBV6-5
cdr3_aa: CASSPAPDSGNTIYF
cdr3_nt: TGTGCCAGCAGCCCCGCACCAGACTCTGGAAACACCATATATTTT

j_call: TRBJ2-1
d_call: TRBD2
clone_size: -
v_call: TRBV9
cdr3_aa: CASSVTSGGYNEQFF
cdr3_nt: TGTGCCAGCAGCGTAACCAGCGGGGGGTACAATGAGCAGTTCTTC

j_call: TRBJ2-7
d_call: -
clone_size: -
v_call: TRBV27
cdr3_aa: CASSLDWTSYEQYF
cdr3_nt: TGTGCCAGCAGCTTGGACTGGACCTCCTACGAGCAGTACTTC

j_call: TRBJ1-2
d_call: TRBD1
clone_size: -
v_call: TRBV30
cdr3_aa: CAWSGGQEYYGYTF
cdr3_nt: TGTGCCTGGAGTGGGGGACAGGAGTACTATGGCTACACCTTC

j_call: TRBJ1-2
d_call: -
clone_size: -
v_call: TRBV5-6
cdr3_aa: CASSLDRSGYGYTF
cdr3_nt: TGTGCCAGCAGCTTGGACAGGTCCGGGTATGGCTACACCTTC

j_call: TRBJ1-4
d_call: TRBD1
clone_size: once
v_call: TRBV7-9
cdr3_aa: CASSPGLGQLEKLFF
cdr3_nt: TGTGCCAGCAGCCCCGGGCTGGGACAGCTTGAAAAACTGTTTTTT

j_call: TRBJ2-5
d_call: -
clone_size: -
v_call: TRBV4-3
cdr3_aa: CASSQGVRQAQETQYF
cdr3_nt: TGCGCCAGCAGCCAAGGTGTCCGACAGGCCCAAGAGACCCAGTACTTC

j_call: TRBJ1-1
d_call: -
clone_size: -
v_call: TRBV27
cdr3_aa: CASSEGNTEAFF
cdr3_nt: TGTGCCAGCTCTGAGGGGAACACTGAAGCTTTCTTT

j_call: TRBJ1-3
d_call: -
clone_size: once
v_call: TRBV18
cdr3_aa: CASSPGTYSGNTIYF
cdr3_nt: TGTGCCAGCTCACCGGGGACTTACTCTGGAAACACCATATATTTT

j_call: TRBJ2-7
d_call: TRBD2
clone_size: -
v_call: TRBV18
cdr3_aa: CASSPRGLAGGIYEQYF
cdr3_nt: TGTGCCAGCTCACCACGCGGACTAGCGGGAGGGATCTACGAGCAGTACTTC

j_call: TRBJ1-2
d_call: -
clone_size: -
v_call: TRBV11-2
cdr3_aa: CASLSGHGGYTF
cdr3_nt: TGTGCCAGCCTGTCGGGTCACGGCGGCTACACCTTC

j_call: TRBJ2-5
d_call: TRBD2
clone_size: -
v_call: TRBV9
cdr3_aa: CASSGSLAGGPETQYF
cdr3_nt: TGTGCCAGCAGCGGTTCTCTAGCGGGAGGGCCTGAGACCCAGTACTTC

j_call: TRBJ2-2
d_call: TRBD2
clone_size: once
v_call: TRBV14
cdr3_aa: CASSQDRLLAGLPNTGELFF
cdr3_nt: TGTGCCAGCAGCCAAGATCGACTACTAGCGGGCCTGCCGAACACCGGGGAGCTGTTTTTT

j_call: TRBJ2-7
d_call: TRBD1
clone_size: -
v_call: TRBV5-1
cdr3_aa: CASYPTSGTALYEQYF
cdr3_nt: TGCGCCAGCTACCCCACGTCCGGGACAGCCTTATACGAGCAGTACTTC

j_call: TRBJ2-7
d_call: TRBD2
clone_size: -
v_call: TRBV5-1
cdr3_aa: CASKRDVYYEQYF
cdr3_nt: TGCGCCAGCAAGCGGGACGTATACTACGAGCAGTACTTC

j_call: TRBJ1-2
d_call: TRBD1
clone_size: -
v_call: TRBV9
cdr3_aa: CASGTGGDGYTF
cdr3_nt: TGTGCCAGCGGAACAGGGGGCGATGGCTACACCTTC

j_call: TRBJ1-1
d_call: TRBD1
clone_size: -
v_call: TRBV10-3
cdr3_aa: CAISELRTGQGGNTEAFF
cdr3_nt: TGTGCCATCAGTGAATTAAGGACAGGCCAAGGCGGGAACACTGAAGCTTTCTTT

j_call: TRBJ2-1
d_call: -
clone_size: once
v_call: TRBV5-6
cdr3_aa: CASSLPGTFYNEQFF
cdr3_nt: TGTGCCAGCAGCTTACCGGGGACATTCTACAATGAGCAGTTCTTC

j_call: TRBJ2-7
d_call: TRBD1
clone_size: -
v_call: TRBV14
cdr3_aa: CASSKRTGRHEQYF
cdr3_nt: TGTGCCAGCAGTAAACGGACAGGGAGGCACGAGCAGTACTTC

j_call: TRBJ2-1
d_call: TRBD1
clone_size: -
v_call: TRBV7-9
cdr3_aa: CASSPSGQGFFNEQFF
cdr3_nt: TGTGCCAGCAGCCCGTCGGGACAGGGGTTCTTCAATGAGCAGTTCTTC

j_call: TRBJ1-2
d_call: -
clone_size: -
v_call: TRBV7-9
cdr3_aa: CASSPASDFIGYTF
cdr3_nt: TGTGCCAGCAGCCCTGCCAGTGACTTTATTGGCTACACCTTC

j_call: TRBJ2-5
d_call: TRBD2
clone_size: -
v_call: TRBV7-7
cdr3_aa: CASSGGLGSGETQYF
cdr3_nt: TGTGCTAGCAGCGGGGGACTAGGTTCGGGAGAGACCCAGTACTTC

j_call: TRBJ2-1
d_call: TRBD2
clone_size: -
v_call: TRBV7-9
cdr3_aa: CASSLEGLASNEQFF
cdr3_nt: TGTGCCAGCAGCTTAGAGGGACTAGCGTCTAATGAGCAGTTCTTC